Shown below are 6 T cell receptor beta chains from a single sample sequenced in a study of blood T cell repertoires in COVID-19 (dated by TCRdb to the early 2020s). Receptor amplification or capture employed the immunoSEQ multiplex PCR assay. Held by TCRdb, this immuneACCESS table contains in-frame sequences only and omits some clones. Under half of the omission traces to an unresolved V gene where checked; the cause of the rest is unknown. The sample has 280,000 or so clones on record, around nine tenths of them singletons. Less than 3% of the sample comes from the top ten. The sample consisted of PBMCs or T cells enriched from blood (not recorded which). Receptors were obtained from a woman between 50 and 59 years old who had been exposed to COVID-19.

The chain is built from TRBV6-5 and TRBJ1-2; D perhaps matches TRBD1 (5 bases). Germline assignment: CDR1 MNHEY and CDR2 SVGAGI. The CDR3 covers 13 residues. V lost 6 bases to trimming and J lost 4 bases, with 12 bases between them. The CDR3 region is CASSATAVYGYTF. The DNA of the CDR3 is TGTGCCAGCAGCGCGACAGCTGTCTATGGCTACACCTTC.

The chain joins TRBV7-9 to TRBJ2-5; weak D call: TRBD1 (5 bases). Trimming took 2 bases from V and 5 from J, leaving 15 bases between them. CDR3 size: 15 residues. Germline values: CDR1 SEHNR, CDR2 FQNEAQ (reference sequence). In DNA form, the CDR3 reads TGTGCCAGCAGCTTACAGGGAACTGGGGTGGAGACCCAGTACTTC. Its protein is CASSLQGTGVETQYF.

The chain has TRBV19 and TRBJ2-7; 11 bases match TRBD1. J gave up 7 bases and V 7 bases, and 9 bases lay outside the gene matches. Per germline, CDR1 LNHDA and CDR2 SQIVND (reference sequence). CDR3 size: 14 residues. This CDR3 is CASTPGQGAFEQYF. The CDR3 nucleotides read TGTGCCAGTACCCCAGGACAGGGGGCTTTTGAGCAGTACTTC.

The V gene is TRBV25-1, the J gene TRBJ2-1, with 8 bases matching TRBD2. With V trimmed by 1 base and J by 5 bases, 10 bases remained unmatched. Germline lookup yields CDR1 MGHDK and CDR2 SYGVNS. This CDR3 has 17 residues. This chain's CDR3 is CASSESPGRGSHNEQFF. DNA for the CDR3: TGTGCCAGCAGTGAATCGCCCGGGAGGGGTTCACACAATGAGCAGTTCTTC.

This clone was seen only once. The V gene is TRBV5-5, the J gene TRBJ2-3, with D perhaps TRBD1 (6 bases). CDR1 is SGHKS, CDR2 YYEKEE, per germline (reference sequence). The length of the CDR3 is 16 residues. Trimming stripped 4 bases from V and 0 bases from J, with 15 bases between. The CDR3 loop reads CASSTPGQPSTDTQYF. In nucleotides, the CDR3 is TGTGCCAGCAGCACCCCGGGACAACCCAGCACAGATACGCAGTATTTT.

This clone was counted only a few times. The rearrangement links TRBV28 to TRBJ1-4; the D is unclear. This CDR3 contains 13 residues. Germline lookup yields CDR1 MDHEN and CDR2 SYDVKM. V lost 4 bases and J 8 bases, leaving 11 bases between the germline ends. Here the CDR3 reads CASSSVSREKLFF. The CDR3 DNA follows: TGTGCCAGCAGTTCCGTTTCGAGGGAAAAACTGTTTTTT.